The clone carrying this T cell receptor beta chain was counted at least ten times. The antigen remains undetermined. This beta chain is a stray read from a library made for alpha chains; its abundance is not meaningful. MiXCR, run by TCRdb on the 5' RACE reads, gives a single entry per CDR3 protein. The data hold 18,000 or so distinct CDR3 sequences, with about 6.1% observed a single time. The sample originates from a study of spatial heterogeneity in lung cancer. Per germline, CDR1 SQVTM and CDR2 ANQGSEA. The CDR3 has 15 residues. V lost 2 bases and J lost 9, with 20 bases in between. Study-level points and caveats: Expanded intratumoral alpha and beta TCR counts tracked tumor mutation counts.

Time point in this sample: sample taken at primary tumor resection. The sequenced sample was lung tumor tissue, obtained at surgery. The TCR originated in a female donor with early-stage non-small cell lung cancer. The rearrangement joins TRBV29-1 to TRBJ2-1; D may be TRBD1 (5 bases). CDR3 bases: TGCAGCGTTGAAAAAACGGCCGCCCAGGGTGGTGAGCAGTTCTTC. This encodes CSVEKTAAQGGEQFF.